What follows are 24 T cell receptor beta chains derived from one specimen sequenced in a study of T cells after yellow fever vaccination. TCRdb processed the 5' RACE reads anew with MiXCR; each CDR3 protein has one entry. The profile covers 60,000 to 85,000 distinct CDR3 sequences, with roughly 6.9% appearing a single time and around 35% taken by the ten largest. Sequenced here: CD8+ T cells sorted from PBMCs, sampled about 5 days after the first yellow fever vaccination. The receptors here all came from a man aged 18 to 29 who received the YFV17D yellow fever vaccine.

In this sample, this clonotype turned up many times. This chain joins TRBV4-3 and TRBJ2-3; 9 bases match TRBD1. Trimming cost V 0 bases and J 4 bases; bases outside gene matches: 8. The CDR3 runs 17 residues. CDR1 and CDR2 from the germline V gene are LGHNA and YSLEER. CDR3 region: CASSQEGDREGPDTQYF. In DNA form, the CDR3 reads TGCGCCAGCAGCCAAGAAGGGGACAGGGAGGGCCCAGATACGCAGTATTTT.

This clonotype was seen many times. This rearrangement joins TRBV4-3 to TRBJ1-1; TRBD1 matches at 9 bases. Germline lookup yields CDR1 LGHNA and CDR2 YSLEER. The junction had 6 bases not matched to a gene; V was cut back by 0 bases and J by 1 base. The CDR3 covers 17 residues. CDR3 DNA sequence: TGCGCCAGCAGCCAAGAAGACAGGGGGACGGGGAACACTGAAGCTTTCTTT. This sequence encodes CASSQEDRGTGNTEAFF.

The chain joins TRBV4-3 to TRBJ1-1; no firm D call. From germline, CDR1 is LGHNA and CDR2 YSLEER. The CDR3 is 14 amino acids. The germline V and J ends were trimmed by 4 bases and 0 bases, with 9 bases remaining between them. The CDR3 reads CASSPRSVNTEAFF. The CDR3 nucleotides read TGCGCCAGCAGCCCCCGGTCGGTGAACACTGAAGCTTTCTTT.

The chain employs TRBV7-9 and TRBJ1-2; no firm D call. The CDR3 extends over 13 amino acids. The ends were cut back, 5 bases at V and 4 bases at J, with 11 bases in the middle. Germline CDR1 and CDR2: SEHNR and FQNEAQ (reference sequence). DNA of the CDR3: TGTGCCAGCAGCGATAGCGGAAGCTATGGCTACACCTTC. Amino acid sequence: CASSDSGSYGYTF. The variable domain in full, completed from reference TRBV7-9 and TRBJ1-2, reads DTGVSQNPRHKITKRGQNVTFRCDPISEHNRLYWYRQTLGQGPEFLTYFQNEAQLEKSRLLSDRFSAERPKGSFSTLEIQRTEQGDSAMYLCASSDSGSYGYTFGSGTRLTVV.

The rearrangement joins TRBV7-8 to TRBJ1-6; tentatively, D is TRBD1 (6 bases). V lost 1 base, J lost 9 bases, and 16 bases lay in between. CDR1 and CDR2 from the germline V gene are SGHVS and FQNEAQ. There are 16 residues in the CDR3. The CDR3 coding sequence is TGTGCCAGCAGCTTAGAGGCCCCGGGGGCGTTTTCACCCCTCCACTTT. Translated: CASSLEAPGAFSPLHF.

This clonotype was detected a few times. The genes are TRBV11-2 and TRBJ2-7, with 11 bases that match TRBD1. J was trimmed by 12 bases and V by 5 bases; bases with no gene match: 6. The length of the CDR3 is 12 residues. Germline V gene sequence: CDR1 SGHAT, CDR2 FQNNGV. The CDR3 reads CASSAGTGGAYV. The CDR3 coding sequence is TGTGCCAGCAGCGCCGGGACAGGGGGAGCGTACGTC.

This clonotype has only one observation. The rearrangement joins TRBV5-8 to TRBJ2-2; unclear D gene. V shed 4 bases and J shed 9 bases, with 10 bases lying between them. The CDR3 sequence is 12 residues long. Germline assignment: CDR1 SGHTS and CDR2 YDEGEE. The CDR3 DNA follows: TGTGCCAGCAGCCTCAGGAGCAGGGAGCTGTTTTTT. Amino acid sequence: CASSLRSRELFF.

This clonotype was seen ten or more times. This chain connects TRBV6-2 or TRBV6-3 to TRBJ2-1; TRBD2 agrees at 12 bases. V shed 4 bases and J 9 bases; nucleotides not matched to a gene: 7. The CDR3 is made up of 15 amino acids. Germline V gene lookup returns CDR1 MNHEY and CDR2 SVGEGT. DNA of the CDR3: TGTGCCAGCAGTTTAGGACTAGCGGGGCAGAGTGAGCAGTTCTTC. Protein: CASSLGLAGQSEQFF.

J is TRBJ2-1 and V is TRBV14; the D is unclear. Germline V gives CDR1 SGHDN, CDR2 FVKESK. The V end lost 4 bases, the J end lost 9 bases, and 16 bases lay between the germline ends. The CDR3 is made up of 14 amino acids. The DNA for the CDR3 is TGTGCCAGCAGCCCATTTAGGGTGACGGGTGAGCAGTTCTTC. Translation gives CASSPFRVTGEQFF.

This clonotype was seen a few times. The chain carries TRBV5-5 and TRBJ2-2; no firm D call. Trimming stripped 0 bases from V and 4 bases from J, with 7 bases between. The CDR3 has 14 amino acids. In germline, CDR1 is SGHKS, CDR2 YYEKEE (reference sequence). As DNA, the CDR3 is TGTGCCAGCAGCTTGGGGGTTTCCACCGGGGAGCTGTTTTTT. This codes for CASSLGVSTGELFF.

There are many counts of this clonotype. The genes are TRBV6-2 or TRBV6-3 and TRBJ2-6; unclear D gene. Trimming took off 8 bases at V and 4 bases at J, with 0 bases between the two ends. Germline V lookup: CDR1 MNHEY, CDR2 SVGEGT. The CDR3 length is 10 residues. The CDR3 nucleotides read TGTGCCAGCGGGGCCAACGTCCTGACTTTC. It encodes CASGANVLTF.

V usage is TRBV7-9 and J usage is TRBJ2-3; tentatively, D is TRBD1 (6 bases). The CDR3 totals 14 residues. V lost 5 bases and J 6 bases, leaving 15 bases between the germline ends. The germline CDR1 and CDR2 sequences are SEHNR and FQNEAQ (reference sequence). The chain's CDR3 is CASSHWTRGDTQYF. The CDR3 bases are TGTGCCAGCAGCCACTGGACGAGGGGGGATACGCAGTATTTT. Supplemented by reference TRBV7-9 and TRBJ2-3, the full variable domain reads DTGVSQNPRHKITKRGQNVTFRCDPISEHNRLYWYRQTLGQGPEFLTYFQNEAQLEKSRLLSDRFSAERPKGSFSTLEIQRTEQGDSAMYLCASSHWTRGDTQYFGPGTRLTVL.

At least ten counts were recorded for this clonotype. Here the CDR3 reads CASSVYEQYV. In DNA form, the CDR3 reads TGTGCCAGCAGCGTCTACGAGCAGTACGTC. The chain has TRBV9 and TRBJ2-7; no clear D gene. With 2 bases removed from V and 3 bases from J, the gap between germline ends came to 0 bases. The germline V gene has CDR1 SGDLS and CDR2 YYNGEE. The CDR3 covers 10 residues.

The chain combines TRBV7-8 with TRBJ1-3, with 8 bases identical to TRBD1. The germline CDR1 and CDR2 sequences are SGHVS and FQNEAQ. The CDR3 covers 15 residues. J gave up 0 bases and V 5 bases, and 3 bases lay outside the gene matches. As DNA, the CDR3 is TGTGCCAGCAGCGGAGGGACAGGCTCTGGAAACACCATATATTTT. Amino acids: CASSGGTGSGNTIYF.

The rearrangement joins TRBV6-2 or TRBV6-3 to TRBJ2-3; tentatively, D is TRBD2 (5 bases). The germline V and J ends were trimmed by 6 bases and 0 bases, with 10 bases remaining between them. In germline, CDR1 is MNHEY, CDR2 SVGEGT. The CDR3 is 14 residues long. The CDR3 here is CASSQRTSTDTQYF. DNA of the CDR3: TGTGCCAGCAGCCAGCGGACTAGCACAGATACGCAGTATTTT.

This clonotype was observed many times. The rearrangement joins TRBV9 to TRBJ2-7, with TRBD1 identical over 7 bases. The CDR3 sequence is 14 residues long. V was clipped by 4 bases and J by 4 bases; unmatched bases: 8. CDR1 and CDR2 (germline): SGDLS, YYNGEE. CDR3 coding DNA: TGTGCCAGCAGCACCCACTTACAGGGGTACGAGCAGTACTTC. Translation gives CASSTHLQGYEQYF.

The chain carries TRBV28 and TRBJ1-6; D gene ambiguous. This CDR3 contains 12 residues. V dropped 6 bases and J dropped 14 bases, with 14 bases sitting between them. The germline V gene has CDR1 MDHEN and CDR2 SYDVKM. CDR3 DNA: TGTGCCAGCAGCCCCCCCCGGGGAGCCCTCCACTTT. Its translation: CASSPPRGALHF.

This clonotype was counted between two and nine times. The chain links TRBV11-2 to TRBJ1-2; D uncertain. CDR3 length: 18 residues. V lost 5 bases and J 3 bases, leaving 25 bases between the germline ends. CDR1 SGHAT and CDR2 FQNNGV come from the germline V gene. The CDR3, as DNA: TGTGCCAGCAGCCCACTGGTGGTCGGAGGTAGAGAGGACTATGGCTACACCTTC. Translated: CASSPLVVGGREDYGYTF.

The CDR3 coding sequence is TGTGCCATCAGTGACTTACGGGCGGGGAGCCAAGAGACCCAGTACTTC. Its protein is CAISDLRAGSQETQYF. This chain uses TRBV10-3 with TRBJ2-5, with a possible D match to TRBD2 (6 bases). The ends were cut back, 3 bases at V and 1 base at J, with 15 bases in the middle. The CDR3 runs to 16 residues. The germline V gene has CDR1 ENHRY and CDR2 SYGVKD.

The J gene is TRBJ2-3, the V gene TRBV6-4, with D possibly being TRBD1 (7 bases). Germline CDR1 is MRHNA and CDR2 is SNTAGT. This CDR3 contains 14 residues. V lost 3 bases and J lost 4, with 11 bases in between. CDR3 nucleotides: TGTGCCAGCAGTGAAGCCAGGGGGGCAGATACGCAGTATTTT. It translates to CASSEARGADTQYF.

This clonotype showed up many times. The chain couples TRBV11-2 to TRBJ2-1; 11 bases are shared with TRBD1. V dropped 4 bases and J dropped 6; count of bases not matched to a gene: 8. CDR3 length: 16 residues. The germline gives CDR1 SGHAT, CDR2 FQNNGV. The CDR3 reads CASSSGGQGAFNEQFF. The CDR3 DNA sequence: TGTGCCAGCAGCTCGGGAGGACAGGGGGCGTTCAATGAGCAGTTCTTC.

This clonotype showed up many times. The chain uses TRBV6-2 or TRBV6-3 and TRBJ2-5, with 11 bases that match TRBD1. Per germline, CDR1 MNHEY and CDR2 SVGEGT. This CDR3 contains 15 residues. V shed 1 base and J 4 bases; nucleotides not matched to a gene: 2. This CDR3 is CASSYLGTGGETQYF. The CDR3 DNA sequence: TGTGCCAGCAGTTACTTAGGGACAGGGGGAGAGACCCAGTACTTC.

The chain links TRBV5-1 to TRBJ2-7; possibly TRBD1 or TRBD2 for D (5 bases each). The ends were cut back, 3 bases at V and 6 bases at J, with 16 bases in the middle. CDR3 length: 14 residues. Germline CDR1 and CDR2: SGHRS and YFSETQ. CDR3 nucleotides: TGCGCCAGCAGCTGGATTAACCTGGGGACCGAGCAGTACTTC. Protein sequence: CASSWINLGTEQYF.

This chain joins TRBV4-2 and TRBJ2-5; D assignment may be TRBD1 or TRBD2 (6 bases each). CDR3 length: 16 amino acids. V was shortened by 1 base and J by 2 bases, with 14 bases between the two germline ends. Germline loops: CDR1 LGHNA, CDR2 YNFKEQ. The CDR3: CASSQVTGGGQETQYF. CDR3 nucleotides: TGTGCCAGCAGCCAAGTGACCGGGGGCGGGCAAGAGACCCAGTACTTC.